The 14 T cell receptor beta chains listed next were all sequenced from one sample in a study of T cell responses to AZD1222 COVID-19 vaccine (dated by TCRdb to 2020 to 2023). Library prep was done by the immunoSEQ multiplex PCR assay. Entries here come from immuneACCESS through TCRdb and include only in-frame sequences with V and J called. Some clones fail to appear in such tables; in the studies checked, an unresolved V gene covers under half of the shortfall, and the cause of the remainder is unknown. The sample contains roughly 96,000 clones, approximately 90% of them found a single time. The top ten constitute about 12% of the sample. The time point label, as the study defines it: about 28 days (+/-7) after the second vaccine dose. This sample comprised peripheral blood, obtained 28 days after the second AZD1222 dose. These receptors came from an adult who received the AZD1222 COVID-19 vaccine.

The V gene is TRBV12-5, the J gene TRBJ1-1; 7 bases map to TRBD1. V gave up 1 base and J gave up 0 bases; unmatched junction bases: 8. CDR3 length equals 17 residues. Germline V gene data show CDR1 as LGHNT and CDR2 as FRNRAP. CDR3 bases: TGTGCTAGTGGTTTGGACCCCAGGGGGGGCATGAACACTGAAGCTTTCTTT. Its translation is CASGLDPRGGMNTEAFF.

Comment on this clone: Within the sample, other DNA sequences also encode this same CDR3. The chain joins TRBV7-3 to TRBJ2-7; the match to TRBD1 covers 12 bases. The CDR3 has 14 amino acids. After removal of 5 bases from V and 6 bases from J, the junction contained 5 bases not matched to a gene. CDR1 is SGHTA, CDR2 FQGTGA, per germline. CDR3 amino acids: CASSPGTGGGEQYF. The CDR3 nucleotides read TGTGCCAGCAGCCCCGGGACAGGGGGCGGCGAGCAGTACTTC.

The chain combines TRBV11-3 with TRBJ1-1; D is unresolved. This CDR3 has 12 residues. Germline V gives CDR1 SGHNT, CDR2 YENEEA. V lost 3 bases and J 3 bases, leaving 5 bases between the germline ends. The chain's CDR3 is CASSFDHTEAFF. In DNA form, the CDR3 reads TGTGCCAGCAGCTTTGATCACACTGAAGCTTTCTTT.

The chain has TRBV6-6 and TRBJ1-2; D possibly corresponds to TRBD1 (6 bases). The V gene's germline CDR1 is MNHNY and CDR2 SVGAGI (reference sequence). CDR3 length equals 12 residues. V gave up 7 bases and J gave up 4 bases, with 10 bases separating them. This CDR3 reads CASTPRGYGYTF. The DNA for the CDR3 is TGTGCCAGCACCCCCAGGGGCTATGGCTACACCTTC.

The CDR3 here is CASFLAKDTQYF. The CDR3 nucleotides are TGTGCCAGCTTTCTAGCGAAAGATACGCAGTATTTT. This chain uses TRBV2 with TRBJ2-3, with a weak D call TRBD2 (6 bases). The germline V gene has CDR1 SNHLY and CDR2 FYNNEI. The germline V and J ends were trimmed by 8 bases and 5 bases, with 11 bases remaining between them. The CDR3 is 12 amino acids.

V is TRBV18 and J is TRBJ1-1; no clear D. In germline, CDR1 is KGHSH, CDR2 LQKENI. Trimming pared 6 bases from V and 1 base from J, leaving 12 bases between. The CDR3 length is 14 residues. CDR3 amino acids: CASSISLENTEAFF. The CDR3, as DNA: TGTGCCAGCTCGATCTCACTGGAGAACACTGAAGCTTTCTTT.

This clone appeared a few times. V gene TRBV4-3 combines with J gene TRBJ1-2; possible D gene TRBD1, 5 bases. Trimming shortened V by 5 bases and J by 7 bases, and 11 bases separated the two germline ends. This CDR3 contains 12 residues. The germline V gene encodes CDR1 LGHNA and CDR2 YSLEER. CDR3 DNA sequence: TGCGCCAGCAGCAAGGGGTTGGGTGGCTACACCTTC. Translating it yields CASSKGLGGYTF.

The V gene is TRBV5-6, the J gene TRBJ2-7; the D is unclear. Germline V gives CDR1 SGHDT, CDR2 YYEEEE. This CDR3 spans 13 amino acids. V was shortened by 2 bases and J by 3 bases, with 9 bases between the two germline ends. The CDR3 DNA follows: TGTGCCAGCAGCTTTACACTGAACTACGAGCAGTACTTC. Its translation is CASSFTLNYEQYF. Looking up the rest from reference TRBV5-6 and TRBJ2-7 gives the full variable domain: DAGVTQSPTHLIKTRGQQVTLRCSPKSGHDTVSWYQQALGQGPQFIFQYYEEEERQRGNFPDRFSGHQFPNYSSELNVNALLLGDSALYLCASSFTLNYEQYFGPGTRLTVT.

The V gene is TRBV6-6, the J gene TRBJ1-4; TRBD1 agrees at 7 bases. This CDR3 region has 14 residues. With V trimmed by 7 bases and J by 4 bases, 6 bases remained unmatched. Germline CDR1 MNHNY, CDR2 SVGAGI (reference sequence). Here the CDR3 DNA reads TGTGCCAGCAAACCGGGACAGCATAATGAAAAACTGTTTTTT. Protein: CASKPGQHNEKLFF.

This clone was detected only once. This CDR3 reads CASSPSGSVSGSPLHF. CDR3 nucleotide sequence: TGTGCCAGCAGCCCCTCCGGTAGTGTCTCGGGCTCACCCCTCCACTTT. The chain has TRBV7-9 and TRBJ1-6; D gene ambiguous. This CDR3 has 16 residues. Germline lookup yields CDR1 SEHNR and CDR2 FQNEAQ (reference sequence). Trimming cost V 5 bases and J 10 bases, with 21 bases left between them. Variable domain in full (rest from reference TRBV7-9 and TRBJ1-6): DTGVSQNPRHKITKRGQNVTFRCDPISEHNRLYWYRQTLGQGPEFLTYFQNEAQLEKSRLLSDRFSAERPKGSFSTLEIQRTEQGDSAMYLCASSPSGSVSGSPLHFGNGTRLTVT.

The V gene is TRBV30, the J gene TRBJ2-1, with 7 bases aligning to TRBD1. Trimming at V came to 4 bases and at J to 3 bases, leaving 3 bases not matched to a gene. This CDR3 region has 13 residues. The germline V gene has CDR1 GTSNPN and CDR2 SVGIG (reference sequence). The CDR3 DNA is TGTGCCTGGATCCGGGACAGCTACAATGAGCAGTTCTTC. Protein product: CAWIRDSYNEQFF.

This clone has a count of ten or more. The chain couples TRBV19 to TRBJ2-7, with D perhaps TRBD1 or TRBD2 (5 bases each). Germline V CDR1 and CDR2: LNHDA, SQIVND (reference sequence). This CDR3 has 14 residues. Deletions cut 3 bases from V and 0 bases from J, with 9 bases between. Here the CDR3 DNA reads TGTGCCAGTAGTATTGGGGGACCCTCCTACGAGCAGTACTTC. This codes for CASSIGGPSYEQYF.

V is TRBV5-1 and J is TRBJ2-7, with 7 nucleotides matching TRBD1. With 4 bases clipped from V and 3 bases from J, the junction kept 4 bases outside the gene matches. Germline V gives CDR1 SGHRS, CDR2 YFSETQ. The CDR3 has 13 residues. The CDR3 is CASSPGTVYEQYF. The CDR3 nucleotides read TGCGCCAGCAGCCCGGGGACAGTCTACGAGCAGTACTTC.

This clone was recorded only once. This rearrangement joins TRBV19 to TRBJ2-7, with 10 bases matching TRBD1. The germline V gene encodes CDR1 LNHDA and CDR2 SQIVND (reference sequence). V was pared by 6 bases and J by 2 bases, with 4 bases of the junction left unmatched. The CDR3 has 14 residues. The CDR3 loop reads CASSLGTGAYEQYF. As DNA, the CDR3 is TGTGCCAGTAGCCTGGGGACAGGGGCCTACGAGCAGTACTTC.